The rows below give T cell receptor beta chains drawn from one sample of a study of response to subunit inactivated influenza vaccine. TCRdb re-called the RT-PCR reads through MiXCR, storing one row per CDR3 protein. The sample holds 500,000 or so distinct CDR3 sequences; about 15% are singletons and the top ten take around 3%. The specimen comprised CD4+ T cells sorted from PBMCs, sampled approximately 25 months after vaccination. These receptor sequences come from a man aged 50-75 years who received an inactivated influenza vaccine. The CDR3 runs from the conserved cysteine through the conserved F or W. D genes are given only for firm matches. Expanded clones are given a class, and other clones once, few, many or no size at all.

>TRBJ2-5|.|TRBV15|TRBD2
TGTGCCACCAGCAGACTGGGACTAGCGGGTCAAGAGACCCAGTACTTC
CATSRLGLAGQETQYF
>TRBJ1-2|.|TRBV5-6|.
TGTGCCAGCAGCTTGGTCTCACGGAACTATGGCTACACCTTC
CASSLVSRNYGYTF
>TRBJ1-2|few|TRBV11-1|TRBD1
TGTGCCAGCAGCCGTGGACAGGCTGACTATGGCTACACCTTC
CASSRGQADYGYTF
>TRBJ2-3|few|TRBV18|TRBD1
TGTGCCAGCTCACCAGGGACAGGGCCCACAGATACGCAGTATTTT
CASSPGTGPTDTQYF
>TRBJ2-3|.|TRBV3-1|.
TGTGCCAGCAGCCAAGATCCGGACCGAAGCACAGATACGCAGTATTTT
CASSQDPDRSTDTQYF
>TRBJ2-2|.|TRBV5-1|.
TGCGCCAGCAGCCTGGGAGGGGCAGGGGACACCGGGGAGCTGTTTTTT
CASSLGGAGDTGELFF
>TRBJ1-1|many|TRBV20-1|.
TGCAGTGCTAGAGATCCGGTGAACACTGAAGCTTTCTTT
CSARDPVNTEAFF
>TRBJ1-6|few|TRBV5-1|.
TGCGCCAGCAACGGCCCGGGCGATAATTCACCCCTCCACTTT
CASNGPGDNSPLHF
>TRBJ2-7|few|TRBV20-1|.
TGCAGTGCTAGAGTCTGGGACGGCGAGCAGTACTTC
CSARVWDGEQYF
>TRBJ2-1|few|TRBV6-5|TRBD1
TGTGCCAGCAGTTACACCGGGACAGGGGGTTACAATGAGCAGTTCTTC
CASSYTGTGGYNEQFF
>TRBJ2-2|few|TRBV20-1|.
TGCAGTGCTAGAGAGCCAGGGAACACCGGGGAGCTGTTTTTT
CSAREPGNTGELFF
>TRBJ1-2|few|TRBV9|.
TGTGCCAGCAGCGCGAACGGCGGACTATATGGCTACACCTTC
CASSANGGLYGYTF
>TRBJ2-3|many|TRBV10-3|TRBD2
TGTGCCATCACCACGGGGACTAGCGGGATGCAGTATTTT
CAITTGTSGMQYF
>TRBJ1-1|many|TRBV3-1|.
TGTGCCAGCAGCCAAAACGCAGGGAACACTGAAGCTTTCTTT
CASSQNAGNTEAFF
>TRBJ2-3|few|TRBV24-1|.
TGTGCCACCAGTGATCCCCGGGTAGGACGGAGCACAGATACGCAGTATTTT
CATSDPRVGRSTDTQYF
>TRBJ2-3|few|TRBV10-1|TRBD2
TGCGCCAGCAAGCCTAGCGGGGCGGACACAGATACGCAGTATTTT
CASKPSGADTDTQYF
>TRBJ1-1|few|TRBV7-2|.
TGTGCCAGCAGCTTACGCGGGGCGTGGAGCGAAGCTTTCTTT
CASSLRGAWSEAFF
>TRBJ2-1|.|TRBV5-6|TRBD1
TGTGCCAGCAGCGCGGGACAGGGCCTCTACAATGAGCAGTTCTTC
CASSAGQGLYNEQFF
>TRBJ2-7|many|TRBV12-3/TRBV12-4|.
TGTGCCAGCAGCCGTCAGGGAGACAGTTACGAGCAGTACTTC
CASSRQGDSYEQYF
>TRBJ2-3|.|TRBV7-2|.
TGTGCCAGCAGCTTAGTCCGCGGAGGACTCACAGATACGCAGTATTTT
CASSLVRGGLTDTQYF
>TRBJ1-4|many|TRBV28|.
TGTGCCAGCAGTTTCTCCCCTCATGAAAAACTGTTTTTT
CASSFSPHEKLFF
>TRBJ1-1|.|TRBV7-8|TRBD1
TGTGCCAGCAGCTTAGCCCGTTTCGGCACAGGGGTGGTAGGAAACACTGAAGCTTTCTTT
CASSLARFGTGVVGNTEAFF
>TRBJ1-5|few|TRBV6-5|.
TGTGCCAGCAGTTACGACGACAGGACGCAGCCCCAGCATTTT
CASSYDDRTQPQHF
>TRBJ2-2|.|TRBV7-2|TRBD1
TGTGCCAGCAAGCTTAGCGGTCGGCGGGACAGGGGGCGTTTTTGGGAGCTGTTTTTT
CASKLSGRRDRGRFWELFF
>TRBJ2-7|few|TRBV11-2|.
TGTGCCAGCAGCTTAGATTTTCCTTCTGAGCAGTACTTC
CASSLDFPSEQYF
>TRBJ1-1|few|TRBV10-3|.
TGTGCCATCAGTGATCCCGGTCGAAGCGGATTGCGCACTGAAGCTTTCTTT
CAISDPGRSGLRTEAFF
>TRBJ2-1|.|TRBV20-1|.
TGCAGTGCCAGAGAGGAGGTACATGAGCAGTTCTTC
CSAREEVHEQFF
>TRBJ2-3|few|TRBV9|TRBD2
TGTGCCAGCAGCGTATACGGCGGGAGTAGGGCAGATACGCAGTATTTT
CASSVYGGSRADTQYF
>TRBJ1-1|.|TRBV7-9|.
TGTGCCAGCACCCCCCAGGGTGCGAACACTGAAGCTTTCTTT
CASTPQGANTEAFF
>TRBJ2-1|.|TRBV27|TRBD2
TGTGCCACCACACGGACTAGCGGGAGAAATGAGCAGTTCTTC
CATTRTSGRNEQFF
>TRBJ1-3|few|TRBV20-1|.
TGCAGTGCTCGGGCCGGGGAGGGGGGAAACACCATATATTTT
CSARAGEGGNTIYF
>TRBJ2-7|.|TRBV6-5|TRBD2
TGTGCCAGCAGTTACGAAATCGGGACTAGCGGGCTCTACGAGCAGTACTTC
CASSYEIGTSGLYEQYF
>TRBJ2-7|.|TRBV6-1|.
TGTGCCAGCAGTGAAAGGGGATCCGAGCAGTACTTC
CASSERGSEQYF
>TRBJ2-2|few|TRBV18|.
TGTGCCAGCTCACCGGTTTCGGGGTCCGGGGAGCTGTTTTTT
CASSPVSGSGELFF
>TRBJ2-7|.|TRBV5-5|.
TGTGCCAGCACGAATCCCAGCTCCTACGAGCAGTACTTC
CASTNPSSYEQYF
>TRBJ2-3|.|TRBV4-2|TRBD2
TGTGCCAGCAGCCTCAGGACTAGCCTATTCGCCACAGATACGCAGTATTTT
CASSLRTSLFATDTQYF
>TRBJ2-2|few|TRBV20-1|TRBD2
TGCAGTGCCCTGTCTAGCGGGAGGTCAACCGGGGAGCTGTTTTTT
CSALSSGRSTGELFF
>TRBJ2-3|few|TRBV5-1|.
TGCGCCAGTCGCTCGCTCCCACCACGGGGGGCTAGCACAGATACGCAGTATTTT
CASRSLPPRGASTDTQYF
>TRBJ1-4|few|TRBV12-3/TRBV12-4|TRBD1
TGTGCCAGCAGTTCCATCGGACAGGGGGGTGAAAAACTGTTTTTT
CASSSIGQGGEKLFF
>TRBJ2-1|few|TRBV10-3|TRBD2
TGTGCCATCAGCACTACTAGCGGTGCTTACAATGAGCAGTTCTTC
CAISTTSGAYNEQFF
>TRBJ2-7|.|TRBV25-1|.
TGTGCCAGCAGTGGAAACTACGAGCAGTACTTC
CASSGNYEQYF
>TRBJ1-2|few|TRBV28|.
TGTGCCAGCAGTTTGCGGGACAACTATGGCTACACCTTC
CASSLRDNYGYTF
>TRBJ1-1|few|TRBV27|TRBD1
TGTGCCAGCAGTTCGGACAGGGGGTACACTGAAGCTTTCTTT
CASSSDRGYTEAFF
>TRBJ1-1|.|TRBV12-3/TRBV12-4|.
TGTGCCAGCAGTTTAGCAGGGGCTTCGAACACTGAAGCTTTCTTT
CASSLAGASNTEAFF
>TRBJ2-1|few|TRBV20-1|TRBD2
TGCAGTGCTAGCGGGAGGCCCACCTACAATGAGCAGTTCTTC
CSASGRPTYNEQFF
>TRBJ2-4|.|TRBV12-3/TRBV12-4|.
TGTGCCAGCACCACCCTAGCCAAAAACATTCAGTACTTC
CASTTLAKNIQYF
>TRBJ2-7|few|TRBV20-1|.
TGCAGTGCTCAGGAGGCTAGCGGAGGGGGTACCTACGAGCAGTACTTC
CSAQEASGGGTYEQYF
>TRBJ2-6|few|TRBV5-6|.
TGTGCCAGCAGCCTGGGGGGTACAGTCCCGCCGAGGGCCAACGTCCTGACTTTC
CASSLGGTVPPRANVLTF
>TRBJ1-1|few|TRBV28|.
TGTGCCAGCAGTTCCCCTTTGGGGGGCACCGAACGAGGCACTGAAGCTTTCTTT
CASSSPLGGTERGTEAFF
>TRBJ2-5|few|TRBV3-1|.
TGTGCCAGCAGCCACTTTAGGGCCGGGGCAGAGACCCAGTACTTC
CASSHFRAGAETQYF
>TRBJ2-6|.|TRBV5-1|TRBD2
TGCGCCAGCAGCTTGGTATGGGGGGGGAATCCGAGCTCTGGGGCCAACGTCCTGACTTTC
CASSLVWGGNPSSGANVLTF
>TRBJ2-3|.|TRBV20-1|TRBD2
TGCAGTGCTAGAAGGACGGGAGGTAGCACAGATACGCAGTATTTT
CSARRTGGSTDTQYF
>TRBJ1-1|many|TRBV28|.
TGTGCCAGCAGTTTACAGGGACGGTTAGCTTTCTTT
CASSLQGRLAFF
>TRBJ2-7|.|TRBV12-3/TRBV12-4|.
TGTGCCAGCGTGGGCCAGGGCGACGGCGAGCAGTACTTC
CASVGQGDGEQYF